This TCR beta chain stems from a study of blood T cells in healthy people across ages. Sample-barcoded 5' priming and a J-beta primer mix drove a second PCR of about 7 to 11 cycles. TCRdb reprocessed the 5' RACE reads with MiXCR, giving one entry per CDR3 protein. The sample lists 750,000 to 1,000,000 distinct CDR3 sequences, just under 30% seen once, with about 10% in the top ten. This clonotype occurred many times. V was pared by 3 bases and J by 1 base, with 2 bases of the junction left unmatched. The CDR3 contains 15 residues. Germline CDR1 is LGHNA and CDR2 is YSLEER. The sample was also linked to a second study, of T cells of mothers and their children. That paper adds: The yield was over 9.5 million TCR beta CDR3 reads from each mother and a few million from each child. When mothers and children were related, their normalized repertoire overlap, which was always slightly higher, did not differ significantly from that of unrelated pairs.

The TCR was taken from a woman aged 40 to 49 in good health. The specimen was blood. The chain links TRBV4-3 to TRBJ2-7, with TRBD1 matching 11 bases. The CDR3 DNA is TGCGCCAGCAGCCAGGGACAGGGGGGTTCCTACGAGCAGTACTTC. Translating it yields CASSQGQGGSYEQYF.